The 29 T cell receptor beta chains reported below all come from one sample, sequenced in a study of CD8 T cells in Susac syndrome. Random hexamers were used to reverse transcribe roughly 0.45 to 1 ug of RNA. TCRdb re-derived calls from the immunoSEQ multiplex PCR reads in MiXCR, one entry per CDR3 protein. Altogether 250,000 to 300,000 distinct CDR3 sequences are present, 70% to 90% being singletons, with the ten largest covering approximately 0.11%. The sample consisted of CD8+ T cells from PBMCs. The receptors were gathered from a human donor with multiple sclerosis.

The chain joins TRBV9 to TRBJ2-7; 10 nucleotides agree with TRBD2. Trimming removed 0 bases from V and 6 bases from J; junction bases left unmatched: 9. CDR3 length: 16 residues. Germline CDR1 reads SGDLS; CDR2 reads YYNGEE. The CDR3 DNA follows: TGTGCCAGCAGCGTAGGGACTAGCGGAAGAGGTAGCGAGCAGTACTTC. It encodes CASSVGTSGRGSEQYF. Together with reference TRBV9 and TRBJ2-7, the CDR3 gives the full variable domain: DSGVTQTPKHLITATGQRVTLRCSPRSGDLSVYWYQQSLDQGLQFLIQYYNGEERAKGNILERFSAQQFPDLHSELNLSSLELGDSALYFCASSVGTSGRGSEQYFGPGTRLTVT.

This rearrangement joins TRBV20-1 to TRBJ2-3, with D perhaps TRBD2 (6 bases). Germline V CDR1 and CDR2: DFQATT, SNEGSKA (reference sequence). V lost 5 bases and J 0 bases, leaving 15 bases between the germline ends. The CDR3 contains 15 residues. As DNA, the CDR3 is TGCAGTGCTTCCCCGGGACTTTTTAGCACAGATACGCAGTATTTT. Its protein product is CSASPGLFSTDTQYF.

This chain joins TRBV25-1 and TRBJ2-7; D ambiguous. With 3 bases removed from V and 0 bases from J, the gap between germline ends came to 9 bases. The CDR3 is 14 residues long. Germline loops: CDR1 MGHDK, CDR2 SYGVNS. The CDR3, as DNA: TGTGCCAGCAGTGAGTCGGGCTACTCCTACGAGCAGTACTTC. It encodes CASSESGYSYEQYF.

This clonotype was picked up one time. This chain links TRBV27 with TRBJ2-1; a possible D gene is TRBD2 (5 bases). This CDR3 contains 12 residues. The V end lost 3 bases, the J end lost 12 bases, and 12 bases lay between the germline ends. CDR1 MNHEY and CDR2 SMNVEV come from the germline V gene (reference sequence). CDR3 amino acids: CASSLDSRVQFF. CDR3 DNA: TGTGCCAGCAGTTTGGACTCAAGGGTGCAGTTCTTC.

This sequence joins TRBV27 and TRBJ2-7; TRBD1 is a possible D gene (5 bases). In germline, CDR1 is MNHEY, CDR2 SMNVEV (reference sequence). Trimming removed 5 bases at V and 2 bases at J, with 19 bases between. This CDR3 region has 16 residues. CDR3 protein: CASSNSWGEMTYEQYF. In DNA form, the CDR3 reads TGTGCCAGCAGTAACTCCTGGGGCGAAATGACCTACGAGCAGTACTTC.

This chain connects TRBV27 to TRBJ2-2; TRBD1 is a possible D gene (5 bases). CDR1 and CDR2 from the germline V gene are MNHEY and SMNVEV (reference sequence). The V end lost 7 bases, the J end lost 6 bases, and 15 bases lay between the germline ends. CDR3 size: 14 residues. The CDR3: CASTGPGISGELFF. CDR3 nucleotide sequence: TGTGCCAGCACCGGACCAGGGATCTCCGGGGAGCTGTTTTTT.

This sequence joins TRBV15 and TRBJ1-2, with D perhaps TRBD1 (6 bases). Trimming cost V 4 bases and J 4 bases, with 13 bases left between them. The CDR3 has 14 amino acids. Germline lookup yields CDR1 LNHNV and CDR2 YYDKDF (reference sequence). The CDR3 sequence: CATSTDRKSYGYTF. CDR3 nucleotide sequence: TGTGCCACCAGCACTGACAGGAAAAGCTATGGCTACACCTTC.

The rearrangement joins TRBV27 to TRBJ2-2; weak D call: TRBD1 (6 bases). V was cut by 7 bases and J by 7 bases, with 13 bases left in between. Germline V gene lookup returns CDR1 MNHEY and CDR2 SMNVEV (reference sequence). The CDR3 consists of 13 residues. This CDR3 is CASTSNRDGELFF. CDR3 in DNA: TGTGCCAGCACCTCGAACAGGGACGGGGAGCTGTTTTTT.

The chain couples TRBV9 to TRBJ2-3; perhaps TRBD2 as D (5 bases). Trimming left V 0 bases short and J 0 bases short, with 11 bases between. This CDR3 is built from 16 residues. The V gene's germline CDR1 is SGDLS and CDR2 YYNGEE. The chain's CDR3 is CASSVARTGSTDTQYF. The CDR3 bases are TGTGCCAGCAGCGTAGCTAGGACGGGGAGCACAGATACGCAGTATTTT.

The table lists this clonotype with a few counts. V and J are TRBV20-1 and TRBJ2-1, with 14 bases matching TRBD2. The V gene's germline CDR1 is DFQATT and CDR2 SNEGSKA (reference sequence). The CDR3 length is 17 residues. With 1 base clipped from V and 1 base from J, the junction kept 3 bases outside the gene matches. CDR3 sequence: CSARVGTSGRSYNEQFF. The CDR3, as DNA: TGCAGTGCTAGAGTTGGGACTAGCGGGAGATCCTACAATGAGCAGTTCTTC.

This clonotype was seen once. The V and J genes are TRBV14 and TRBJ2-1; the match to TRBD2 covers 10 bases. V gave up 1 base and J gave up 2 bases; unmatched junction bases: 11. CDR3 length: 19 amino acids. Germline-derived CDR1 and CDR2 are SGHDN and FVKESK. CDR3 sequence (DNA): TGTGCCAGCAGCCAAGCATATCTGGCTAGCGGGAGACCCTACAATGAGCAGTTCTTC. Translation gives CASSQAYLASGRPYNEQFF.

Written as DNA, the CDR3 is TGTGCCAGCACCGAGCGGGTGACGGAGGAGACCCAGTACTTC. Residues: CASTERVTEETQYF. This sequence joins TRBV6-1 and TRBJ2-5; perhaps TRBD2 as D (6 bases). The CDR3 runs to 14 residues. Germline V CDR1 and CDR2: MNHNS, SASEGT. The V end was cut by 7 bases, the J end by 5 bases, with 17 bases between.

The chain couples TRBV29-1 to TRBJ1-1; 7 bases are a match to TRBD1. The germline CDR1 and CDR2 sequences are SQVTM and ANQGSEA. This CDR3 has 12 residues. Losses at the gene ends were 0 bases for V and 8 bases for J; bases not matched to a gene: 3. This CDR3 reads CSVEDPGQEAFF. DNA of the CDR3: TGCAGCGTTGAAGACCCGGGACAGGAAGCTTTCTTT.

The chain links TRBV9 to TRBJ2-1, with D possibly being TRBD2 (6 bases). Germline CDR1 and CDR2: SGDLS and YYNGEE. CDR3 length equals 15 residues. The V end lost 4 bases, the J end lost 5 bases, and 16 bases lay between the germline ends. The CDR3 loop reads CASSRWEVRNNEQFF. The CDR3 nucleotides read TGTGCCAGCAGCAGATGGGAGGTTAGGAACAATGAGCAGTTCTTC.

The rearrangement uses TRBV20-1 and TRBJ2-1; D is uncertain. V was cut by 0 bases and J by 4 bases, with 10 bases left in between. CDR1 is DFQATT, CDR2 SNEGSKA, per germline (reference sequence). The CDR3 loop spans 14 amino acids. The CDR3 sequence: CSARDLSGYNEQFF. CDR3 bases: TGCAGTGCTAGAGATCTCTCCGGGTACAATGAGCAGTTCTTC.

The chain recombines TRBV11-2 with TRBJ2-1; D unclear. The V and J ends lost 3 bases and 4 bases respectively, with 13 bases between them. Germline-derived CDR1 and CDR2 are SGHAT and FQNNGV. The CDR3 loop spans 15 amino acids. Here the CDR3 reads CASSFRAPQYNEQFF. The CDR3 DNA reads as TGTGCCAGCAGCTTTCGAGCGCCCCAATACAATGAGCAGTTCTTC.

The chain links TRBV19 to TRBJ2-1; no clear D. The V and J ends lost 1 base and 4 bases respectively, with 8 bases between them. Germline V gives CDR1 LNHDA, CDR2 SQIVND (reference sequence). There are 14 residues in the CDR3. The CDR3 region is CASSIGSVYNEQFF. The CDR3 DNA follows: TGTGCCAGTAGTATAGGTTCAGTATACAATGAGCAGTTCTTC. Together with reference TRBV19 and TRBJ2-1, the CDR3 gives the full variable domain: DGGITQSPKYLFRKEGQNVTLSCEQNLNHDAMYWYRQDPGQGLRLIYYSQIVNDFQKGDIAEGYSVSREKKESFPLTVTSAQKNPTAFYLCASSIGSVYNEQFFGPGTRLTVL.

This sequence joins TRBV18 and TRBJ1-1, with D possibly being TRBD1 (6 bases). The CDR3 runs to 18 residues. Trimming removed 2 bases from V and 1 base from J, with 20 bases in between. Germline lookup yields CDR1 KGHSH and CDR2 LQKENI. The CDR3 region has the DNA TGTGCCAGCTCACCAGCGCAAAACTGGGGGCGTGCGAACACTGAAGCTTTCTTT. Protein sequence: CASSPAQNWGRANTEAFF.

This clonotype was picked up a small number of times. The chain carries TRBV7-9 and TRBJ1-4, with TRBD1 matching over 9 bases. V was clipped by 6 bases and J by 8 bases; unmatched bases: 7. CDR3 length: 14 residues. Germline V gene data show CDR1 as SEHNR and CDR2 as FQNEAQ (reference sequence). Here the CDR3 DNA reads TGTGCCAGCAGGCGGACAGGGGAGCGGGAAAAACTGTTTTTT. Amino acids: CASRRTGEREKLFF.

This clonotype has only a few counts. The chain recombines TRBV27 with TRBJ2-1; D remains unclear. V was clipped by 2 bases and J by 3 bases, with 5 bases between them. This CDR3 comprises 13 residues. CDR1 and CDR2 from the germline V gene are MNHEY and SMNVEV (reference sequence). CDR3 nucleotide sequence: TGTGCCAGCAGTTTACCCCTCTACAATGAGCAGTTCTTC. Translation gives CASSLPLYNEQFF.

This rearrangement joins TRBV3-1 to TRBJ2-1; TRBD2 might be the D (6 bases). This CDR3 region has 15 residues. V was pared by 1 base and J by 5 bases, with 12 bases between. Germline CDR1 LGHDT, CDR2 YNNKEL (reference sequence). CDR3 protein: CASSQVVPSDNEQFF. The CDR3 nucleotides read TGTGCCAGCAGCCAAGTAGTCCCTAGCGACAATGAGCAGTTCTTC.

In nucleotides, the CDR3 is TGTGCCACCGGGGTCGGGGGCGCGGGCGGGGAGCTGTTTTTT. Its protein is CATGVGGAGGELFF. The chain links TRBV24-1 to TRBJ2-2; D is possibly TRBD1 or TRBD2 (6 bases each). V lost 9 bases, J lost 7 bases, and 17 bases lay in between. This CDR3 spans 14 amino acids. The germline V gene has CDR1 KGHDR and CDR2 SFDVKD.

The CDR3 DNA reads as TGTGCCATCAGTGAGGGGGGTCCACCCTACGAGCAGTACTTC. Its protein product is CAISEGGPPYEQYF. V is TRBV10-3 and J is TRBJ2-7, with D perhaps being TRBD1 or TRBD2 (5 bases each). The CDR3 totals 14 residues. V dropped 2 bases and J dropped 2 bases, with 10 bases sitting between them. Germline CDR1 and CDR2: ENHRY and SYGVKD.

This clonotype was detected only once. V gene TRBV5-4 combines with J gene TRBJ2-2; 7 nucleotides match TRBD2. Looked up from germline, CDR1 is SGHNT and CDR2 is YYREEE (reference sequence). Trimming removed 2 bases from V and 7 bases from J; junction bases left unmatched: 8. The CDR3 consists of 15 residues. CDR3 bases: TGTGCCAGCAGCTTTGTGGGAGGGCCCGTCGGGGAGCTGTTTTTT. This translates into CASSFVGGPVGELFF.

The chain employs TRBV9 and TRBJ2-5; D uncertain. The CDR3 loop spans 19 amino acids. Germline V gene lookup returns CDR1 SGDLS and CDR2 YYNGEE. V was clipped by 1 base and J by 4 bases, with 26 bases between them. The CDR3 DNA is TGTGCCAGCAGCGTAATGGTCGGAAGGGCAGCCTCCAAGGGAGAGACCCAGTACTTC. As protein: CASSVMVGRAASKGETQYF. Full variable domain (missing parts from reference TRBV9 and TRBJ2-5): DSGVTQTPKHLITATGQRVTLRCSPRSGDLSVYWYQQSLDQGLQFLIQYYNGEERAKGNILERFSAQQFPDLHSELNLSSLELGDSALYFCASSVMVGRAASKGETQYFGPGTRLLVL.

The V gene is TRBV27, the J gene TRBJ2-7, with D possibly being TRBD1 or TRBD2 (7 bases each). CDR1 and CDR2 (germline): MNHEY, SMNVEV (reference sequence). The CDR3 spans 15 residues. The ends were cut back, 4 bases at V and 0 bases at J, with 13 bases in the middle. The CDR3 here is CASSSSGGGSYEQYF. In DNA form, the CDR3 reads TGTGCCAGCAGTTCCTCAGGGGGGGGCTCCTACGAGCAGTACTTC.

V and J are TRBV6-1 and TRBJ1-5; D is perhaps TRBD1 (5 bases). Trimming removed 2 bases from V and 6 bases from J, with 11 bases in between. The CDR3 has 14 amino acids. In germline, CDR1 is MNHNS, CDR2 SASEGT. Written as DNA, the CDR3 is TGTGCCAGCAGTGAAAAGGCAGGGATTCAGCCCCAGCATTTT. Its protein is CASSEKAGIQPQHF.

This chain links TRBV28 with TRBJ2-1, with 9 nucleotides matching TRBD2. The V gene's germline CDR1 is MDHEN and CDR2 SYDVKM. Trimming cost V 7 bases and J 4 bases; bases outside gene matches: 8. The CDR3 extends over 15 amino acids. The CDR3 reads CASTAGGPGYNEQFF. CDR3 DNA sequence: TGTGCCAGCACTGCGGGAGGGCCGGGATACAATGAGCAGTTCTTC. The variable domain in full, with the rest retrieved from reference TRBV28 and TRBJ2-1, is DVKVTQSSRYLVKRTGEKVFLECVQDMDHENMFWYRQDPGLGLRLIYFSYDVKMKEKGDIPEGYSVSREKKERFSLILESASTNQTSMYLCASTAGGPGYNEQFFGPGTRLTVL.

The V and J genes are TRBV21-1 and TRBJ1-3; the listed D gene, TRBD1, was not tested against the DNA. TRBV21-1 is recorded as a pseudogene. The CDR3 runs to 16 residues. CDR3 in amino acids: CASSKGLRGSGNTIYF. The CDR3 DNA reads TGTGCCAGCAGCAAAGGATTAAGGGGGTCTGGAAACACCATATATTTT.